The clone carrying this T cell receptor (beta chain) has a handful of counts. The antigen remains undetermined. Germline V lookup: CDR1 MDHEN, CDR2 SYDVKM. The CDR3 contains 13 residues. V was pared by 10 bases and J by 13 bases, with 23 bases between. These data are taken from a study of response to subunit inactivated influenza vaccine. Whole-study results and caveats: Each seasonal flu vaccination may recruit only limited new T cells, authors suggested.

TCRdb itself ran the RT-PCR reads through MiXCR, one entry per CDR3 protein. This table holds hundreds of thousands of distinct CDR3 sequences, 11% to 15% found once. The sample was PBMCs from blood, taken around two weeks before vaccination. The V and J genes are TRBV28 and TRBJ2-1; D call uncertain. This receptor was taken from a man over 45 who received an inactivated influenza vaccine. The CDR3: CATQAARPVRQFF. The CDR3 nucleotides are TGTGCCACCCAGGCGGCCCGACCCGTGCGACAGTTCTTC.